Following are 22 T cell receptor beta chains from one sample sequenced in a study of tumor-infiltrating lymphocytes in primary liver carcinoma. Starting material of about 480 ng total RNA yielded TCR beta cDNA via a constant-region primer. Three nested multiplex PCR rounds, a slightly modified ARM-PCR, produced the libraries for TCR beta. TRBV1-TRBV30 forward and Cbeta reverse primers drove the first two roughly 10-cycle rounds. Each CDR3 protein gets one entry after TCRdb re-called the multiplex PCR reads with MiXCR. The sample holds around 330,000 distinct CDR3 sequences, 50% to 75% seen once. In addition to blood RNA drawn from unsorted whole blood, germline DNA was extracted. Sequences were obtained from peripheral blood. The receptors here all came from a woman in her 30s with primary liver carcinoma and hepatitis B virus infection.

The table lists this clonotype with a count of one. This chain joins TRBV20-1 and TRBJ1-1; possibly TRBD1 for D (6 bases). Trimming cost V 5 bases and J 2 bases, with 12 bases left between them. Per germline, CDR1 DFQATT and CDR2 SNEGSKA (reference sequence). This CDR3 region has 13 residues. This chain's CDR3 is CSAPRGHNTEAFF. Here the CDR3 DNA reads TGCAGTGCTCCCAGGGGACATAACACTGAAGCTTTCTTT.

This clonotype was seen a handful of times. The CDR3 spells CASSGTSNSDEQFF. CDR3 sequence (DNA): TGTGCCAGCAGTGGGACTAGCAATTCGGATGAGCAGTTCTTC. The chain carries TRBV12-3 or TRBV12-4 and TRBJ2-1, with 9 nucleotides matching TRBD2. This CDR3 contains 14 residues. V was clipped by 5 bases and J by 8 bases; unmatched bases: 7.

V and J are TRBV14 and TRBJ2-7, with D possibly TRBD2 on 5 matching bases. Germline values: CDR1 SGHDN, CDR2 FVKESK. V was trimmed by 0 bases and J by 6 bases, leaving 15 bases between them. The CDR3 is made up of 15 amino acids. The CDR3 DNA is TGTGCCAGCAGCCAAGATGTCTGGGGAGCCTGCGAGCAGTACTTC. Translation: CASSQDVWGACEQYF.

A note on this clonotype: This sequence may be a read error, since a much larger clone differs from it by one base. The CDR3 region is CASNYTLEGYTF. CDR3 DNA sequence: TGTGCCAGCAATTACACGTTAGAGGGCTACACCTTC. The chain links TRBV6-6 to TRBJ1-2; D unresolved. The CDR3 extends over 12 amino acids. Germline-derived CDR1 and CDR2 are MNHNY and SVGAGI (reference sequence).

On this clonotype: A much larger clone lies one base from this, so it may be a read error. This chain connects TRBV6-5 to TRBJ1-6; unclear D gene. Germline V CDR1 and CDR2: MNHEY, SVGAGI. The CDR3 runs to 15 residues. CDR3 region: CASSYSSWGGSPIHF. Written as DNA, the CDR3 is TGTGCCAGCAGTTACTCGAGCTGGGGAGGATCACCCATCCACTTT.

The chain is built from TRBV11-2 and TRBJ2-3; D is possibly TRBD1 (6 bases). Germline V gene data show CDR1 as SGHAT and CDR2 as FQNNGV. CDR3 length: 16 residues. V was cut by 9 bases and J by 6 bases, with 25 bases left in between. The CDR3 region is CASSPLQGQVKDTQYF. The CDR3 DNA reads as TGTGCCAGTAGCCCCCTCCAGGGACAAGTCAAGGATACGCAGTATTTT.

The chain has TRBV12-3 or TRBV12-4 and TRBJ2-1; the match to TRBD2 covers 9 bases. Unmatched junction bases numbered 12, after V lost 7 bases and J lost 11 bases. The CDR3 runs 14 residues. CDR3 residues: CASTRGGLANKQFF. The CDR3 DNA follows: TGTGCCAGCACCCGGGGTGGACTAGCGAATAAGCAGTTCTTC.

In regard to this clonotype: This may arise from a read error, as a much more abundant clone is one base away. This chain links TRBV6-5 with TRBJ1-1; D remains ambiguous. The CDR3 has 16 amino acids. The V and J ends lost 2 bases and 3 bases respectively, with 16 bases between them. Looked up from germline, CDR1 is MNHEY and CDR2 is SVGAGI. As DNA, the CDR3 is TGTGCCAGCAGTTACGGTACAGCTCGAGGTTACACTGAAGCTTTCTTT. Translating gives CASSYGTARGYTEAFF.

Notes on this clonotype: This may arise from a read error, as a much more abundant clone is one base away. The chain links TRBV29-1 to TRBJ2-1; D possibly corresponds to TRBD2 (5 bases). Trimming took 1 base from V and 3 from J, leaving 7 bases between them. Germline values: CDR1 SQVTM, CDR2 ANQGSEA. The CDR3 is made up of 13 amino acids. CDR3 sequence: CSVEGGRYNEQFF. Here the CDR3 DNA reads TGCAGCGTTGAAGGAGGGCGCTACAATGAGCAGTTCTTC.

The V and J genes are TRBV7-8 and TRBJ2-3; D is uncertain. V lost 1 base and J 0 bases, leaving 11 bases between the germline ends. Per germline, CDR1 SGHVS and CDR2 FQNEAQ. There are 16 residues in the CDR3. The CDR3 protein is CASSLGYLPSTDTQYF. The CDR3 DNA reads as TGTGCCAGCAGCTTAGGTTACTTGCCTAGCACAGATACGCAGTATTTT.

This clonotype was detected only once. One end of the junction varies from germline; a read error may be responsible. The chain recombines TRBV7-8 with TRBJ1-1; possible D gene TRBD1, 5 bases. CDR1 SGHVS and CDR2 FQNEAQ come from the germline V gene. This CDR3 has 14 residues. The CDR3 sequence: CTSSLGVGFTEAFF. CDR3 DNA sequence: TGTACCAGCAGCTTAGGGGTTGGGTTCACTGAAGCTTTCTTT.

The sample holds one count of this clonotype. One end of the junction is discordant with germline, which a read error may explain. V is TRBV11-2 and J is TRBJ2-5, with TRBD2 identical over 11 bases. The CDR3 has 18 amino acids. Germline V CDR1 and CDR2: SGHAT, FQNNGV. CDR3 in DNA: TGTGCCAGCAGCTTCCCCGACAGGAGACTAGCGGGACAAGAGACCCAGTATTTC. Its protein product is CASSFPDRRLAGQETQYF.

In the case of this clonotype: This could be a read error, since a much larger clone is one nucleotide away. The chain carries TRBV6-5 and TRBJ2-7, with 10 bases fitting TRBD2. Germline V gene sequence: CDR1 MNHEY, CDR2 SVGAGI. J was trimmed by 3 bases and V by 9 bases; bases with no gene match: 8. The CDR3 has 14 residues. This CDR3 is CARSLAGEGYEQYF. The CDR3 region has the DNA TGTGCCAGAAGTCTAGCGGGAGAAGGCTACGAGCAGTACTTC.

As regards this clonotype: A single base separates this from a much larger clone, so it may be a read error. The chain uses TRBV29-1 and TRBJ2-3, with D possibly being TRBD2 (6 bases). The CDR3 consists of 16 residues. The ends were cut back, 7 bases at V and 0 bases at J, with 20 bases in the middle. CDR1 and CDR2 (germline): SQVTM, ANQGSEA. In DNA, the CDR3 is TGCAGCGCCCTCTTTGGGCTAGCGTCTAGCACAGATACGCAGTATTTT. Translation: CSALFGLASSTDTQYF.

CDR3 region: CASSQDGAGKETQYF. CDR3 sequence (DNA): TGTGCCAGCAGCCAAGATGGGGCGGGGAAAGAGACCCAGTACTTC. This sequence joins TRBV4-2 and TRBJ2-5, with D tentatively TRBD2 (6 bases). The CDR3 is 15 residues long. Germline V gene lookup returns CDR1 LGHNA and CDR2 YNFKEQ. V was shortened by 0 bases and J by 3 bases, with 11 bases between the two germline ends.

This chain uses TRBV12-3 or TRBV12-4 with TRBJ2-6, with no clear D. The CDR3 runs to 15 residues. The V end was cut by 10 bases, the J end by 1 base, with 14 bases between. CDR3 in amino acids: CANTHFQSGANVLTF. For the CDR3, the DNA is TGTGCCAACACCCACTTCCAATCTGGGGCCAACGTCCTGACTTTC.

The CDR3 DNA is TGTGCCAGCAGCTTAAGATTAGGATCACCCCTCCACTTT. Amino acid sequence: CASSLRLGSPLHF. The chain combines TRBV7-8 with TRBJ1-6; D gene unclear. This CDR3 contains 13 residues. Trimming took 2 bases from V and 10 from J, leaving 9 bases between them. The germline gives CDR1 SGHVS, CDR2 FQNEAQ.

As regards this clonotype: The junction and the germline gene differ at one end; a read error may be behind it. CDR3 in amino acids: CVSSLKVHGYTF. The CDR3 nucleotides read TGTGTCAGCAGTTTAAAGGTCCACGGCTACACCTTC. This rearrangement joins TRBV28 to TRBJ1-2; D is unclear. The V gene's germline CDR1 is MDHEN and CDR2 SYDVKM. The CDR3 sequence is 12 residues long.

J is TRBJ2-1 and V is TRBV7-8; 14 bases fit TRBD2. The CDR3 runs to 18 residues. CDR1 and CDR2 from the germline V gene are SGHVS and FQNEAQ. Trimming took 2 bases from V and 0 from J; bases not matched to a gene: 3. The DNA for the CDR3 is TGTGCCAGCAGCTTAAGACTAGCGGGAGGGTCCTCCTACAATGAGCAGTTCTTC. This gives the protein CASSLRLAGGSSYNEQFF.

Details on this clonotype: Given a much more abundant clone one base away, this may be a read error. This chain links TRBV4-3 with TRBJ1-4, with D unclear. The CDR3 runs 11 residues. Germline V lookup: CDR1 LGHNA, CDR2 YSLEER. The CDR3 protein is CACSYLGELFF. DNA for the CDR3: TGCGCCTGCAGCTACCTCGGGGAACTGTTTTTT.

Points on this clonotype: This may be a read error, as it is one base from a much larger clone. This chain connects TRBV7-8 to TRBJ2-1, with 7 bases matching TRBD2. The CDR3 sequence is 14 residues long. Germline-derived CDR1 and CDR2 are SGHVS and FQNEAQ. The CDR3 DNA follows: TGTGCCAGCAACTTAGTCGGGAGGCACAATGAGCAGTTCTTC. It specifies CASNLVGRHNEQFF.

The rearrangement uses TRBV28 and TRBJ1-1; 7 bases align to TRBD1. The CDR3 runs 16 residues. Germline V CDR1 and CDR2: MDHEN, SYDVKM. V shed 2 bases and J 0 bases; nucleotides not matched to a gene: 6. DNA of the CDR3: TGTGCCAGCAGTTTAACCCGAACAGGGGTGAACACTGAAGCTTTCTTT. It yields the protein CASSLTRTGVNTEAFF.